This T cell receptor beta chain was sequenced for a study of cytomegalovirus exposure and HLA in healthy donors. Study-wide points: In a later analysis, specific HLA alleles were associated with more than 15,000 TCR beta sequences at a 0.05 false discovery rate. TCR beta sequences reportedly predicted the HLA-A and HLA-B alleles of most subjects accurately.

Of note for this clone: Its antigen is currently unknown. This same CDR3 is encoded by further DNA sequences in the sample.

The primer mix had 60 Vbeta and 13 Jbeta primers. The protocol was immunoSEQ multiplex PCR, while the TCRdb copy is restricted to in-frame clones and leaves out a portion. The sample includes fewer than 350,000 clones, over 85% of them seen just once. The sample comprised PBMCs. The source is a woman in her late teens or twenties in good health and CMV-seronegative.

The CDR3 protein is CASSRGNTEAFF. The CDR3 DNA sequence: TGTGCCAGCAGTCGGGGTAACACTGAAGCTTTCTTT. V usage is TRBV6-5 and J usage is TRBJ1-1, with D unclear. CDR3 length: 12 amino acids. Per germline, CDR1 MNHEY and CDR2 SVGAGI. Trimming stripped 5 bases from V and 2 bases from J, with 6 bases between.